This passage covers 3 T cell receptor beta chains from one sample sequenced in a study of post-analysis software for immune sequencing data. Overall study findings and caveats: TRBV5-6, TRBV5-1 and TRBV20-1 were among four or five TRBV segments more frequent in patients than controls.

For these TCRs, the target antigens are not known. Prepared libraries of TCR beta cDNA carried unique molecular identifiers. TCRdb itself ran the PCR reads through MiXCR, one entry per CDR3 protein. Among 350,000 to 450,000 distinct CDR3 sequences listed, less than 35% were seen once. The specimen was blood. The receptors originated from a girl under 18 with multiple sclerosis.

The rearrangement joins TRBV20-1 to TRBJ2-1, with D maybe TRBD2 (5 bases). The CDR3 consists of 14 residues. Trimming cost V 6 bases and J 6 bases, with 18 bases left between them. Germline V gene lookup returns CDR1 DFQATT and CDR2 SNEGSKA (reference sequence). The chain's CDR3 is CSAEDPLLSNEQFF. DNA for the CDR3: TGCAGTGCGGAGGACCCACTCTTAAGCAATGAGCAGTTCTTC.

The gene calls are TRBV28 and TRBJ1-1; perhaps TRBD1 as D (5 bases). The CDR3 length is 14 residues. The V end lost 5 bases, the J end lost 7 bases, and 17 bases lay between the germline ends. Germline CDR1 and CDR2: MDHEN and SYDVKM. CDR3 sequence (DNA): TGTGCCAGCAGTCCAATACGGGCAACAGGTGAAGCTTTCTTT. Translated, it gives CASSPIRATGEAFF.

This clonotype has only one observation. In DNA, the CDR3 is TGTGCCAGCAGTCCATGGGACGGGGAGCTGTTTTTT. Translating gives CASSPWDGELFF. The chain combines TRBV12-3 or TRBV12-4 with TRBJ2-2; D is unresolved. Between the trimmed V and J ends, which lost 5 bases and 7 bases, there was a span of 8 bases. This CDR3 has 12 amino acids.